This T cell receptor beta chain was sequenced during a study of cytomegalovirus exposure and HLA in healthy donors. Study results and limitations: It was approximately 150 TCR beta chains that were listed as cytomegalovirus-associated. TCR clusters originating in the first cohort tended to co-occur in the 100 to 150 validation repertoires, according to a later analysis.

Germline V gene lookup returns CDR1 WSHSY and CDR2 SAAADI. This CDR3 comprises 18 residues. Trimming stripped 2 bases from V and 4 bases from J, with 21 bases between. Sequenced by immunoSEQ multiplex PCR; TCRdb stores in-frame clones only, minus some. The data contain under 250,000 clones, roughly 84% of them seen just once; the ten biggest clones take up about 2%. As concerns this clone: Its antigen is unidentified.

Separate from the approximately 670-subject first cohort was the roughly 130-subject validation cohort, to which the donors belonged. The rearrangement uses TRBV10-2 and TRBJ2-1; D perhaps matches TRBD1 (6 bases). The specimen sequenced was PBMCs. The sequence was collected from a woman aged 18 to 35 in good health and CMV-seropositive. CDR3 sequence (DNA): TGCGCCAGCAGTGAGAGGGTCGGTGGGGGCGCAGGGTACAATGAGCAGTTCTTC. This gives the protein CASSERVGGGAGYNEQFF.